The 9 T cell receptor beta chains below come from one sample, sequenced in a study of blood T cell repertoires in COVID-19. Some clones are missing from TCRdb's copy, which holds only in-frame ones; the method was immunoSEQ multiplex PCR. The data show roughly 26,000 clones, approximately 64% seen once. What was sequenced was peripheral blood. Receptors were obtained from a man in his fifties or sixties with active or convalescent COVID-19.

This clone was observed a few times. The rearrangement links TRBV2 to TRBJ1-3; a weak D match, TRBD1 (5 bases). CDR1 SNHLY and CDR2 FYNNEI come from the germline V gene. The CDR3 has 14 amino acids. V was clipped by 4 bases and J by 4 bases, with 11 bases between them. DNA of the CDR3: TGTGCCAGCAGTGGACAGACGGTCGGAAACACCATATATTTT. This sequence encodes CASSGQTVGNTIYF. Looking up the rest from reference TRBV2 and TRBJ1-3 gives the full variable domain: EPEVTQTPSHQVTQMGQEVILRCVPISNHLYFYWYRQILGQKVEFLVSFYNNEISEKSEIFDDQFSVERPDGSNFTLKIRSTKLEDSAMYFCASSGQTVGNTIYFGEGSWLTVV.

V gene TRBV18 combines with J gene TRBJ2-5; D perhaps matches TRBD1 (5 bases). CDR3 size: 16 residues. V lost 4 bases to trimming and J lost 3 bases, with 18 bases between them. Germline V gene sequence: CDR1 KGHSH, CDR2 LQKENI. CDR3 sequence: CASSLLRTYEEETQYF. In nucleotides, the CDR3 is TGTGCCAGCTCACTTCTCCGGACATATGAGGAAGAGACCCAGTACTTC.

This clone turned up a few times. This rearrangement joins TRBV19 to TRBJ1-5, with D possibly matching TRBD1 (5 bases). CDR1 LNHDA and CDR2 SQIVND come from the germline V gene (reference sequence). The CDR3 runs to 16 residues. V dropped 3 bases and J dropped 2 bases, with 14 bases sitting between them. In DNA form, the CDR3 reads TGTGCCAGTAGTATGGCAGGGAGCGGGGGCAATCAGCCCCAGCATTTT. This gives the protein CASSMAGSGGNQPQHF.

The chain links TRBV30 to TRBJ1-2, with D maybe TRBD1 (5 bases). The CDR3 has 14 amino acids. With 2 bases removed from V and 0 bases from J, the gap between germline ends came to 10 bases. Germline loops: CDR1 GTSNPN, CDR2 SVGIG (reference sequence). This CDR3 is CAWSMGGTNYGYTF. The CDR3 region has the DNA TGTGCCTGGAGTATGGGGGGTACTAACTATGGCTACACCTTC.

The chain couples TRBV6-5 to TRBJ1-2; D is unresolved. Germline CDR1 is MNHEY and CDR2 is SVGAGI. The V and J ends lost 4 bases and 0 bases respectively, with 12 bases between them. CDR3 size: 15 residues. The CDR3 nucleotides read TGTGCCAGCAGTTCCCAGCCAGGTTCTAACTATGGCTACACCTTC. Translation gives CASSSQPGSNYGYTF.

The J gene is TRBJ1-4, the V gene TRBV7-2; TRBD1 might be the D (6 bases). V was shortened by 3 bases and J by 5 bases, with 16 bases between the two germline ends. Germline V gives CDR1 SGHTA, CDR2 FQGNSA. The CDR3 is made up of 16 amino acids. The DNA for the CDR3 is TGTGCCAGCAGCTTGAGGGGGGGGAAAACCAATGAAAAACTGTTTTTT. Protein: CASSLRGGKTNEKLFF.

This clone was seen only once. The rearrangement uses TRBV7-9 and TRBJ1-2; D is undetermined. The CDR3 extends over 18 amino acids. Germline loops: CDR1 SEHNR, CDR2 FQNEAQ (reference sequence). Trimming left V 2 bases short and J 1 base short, with 20 bases between. The CDR3 coding sequence is TGTGCCAGCAGCTTAATCTTCAGCGGAACCGGGAGTAACTATGGCTACACCTTC. Translated, it gives CASSLIFSGTGSNYGYTF.

The chain recombines TRBV9 with TRBJ1-3; 8 bases match TRBD1. The V segment lost 3 bases and the J segment 1 base; nucleotides outside the gene matches: 6. This CDR3 is 16 amino acids long. CDR1 and CDR2 from the germline V gene are SGDLS and YYNGEE. The CDR3 nucleotides are TGTGCCAGCAGCGAAGGACAGGGAAGATCTGGAAACACCATATATTTT. Translated, it gives CASSEGQGRSGNTIYF.

The CDR3 loop reads CASSLGVAGATNTGELFF. The CDR3 coding sequence is TGTGCCAGCAGCTTAGGAGTAGCGGGTGCCACGAACACCGGGGAGCTGTTTTTT. V usage is TRBV7-3 and J usage is TRBJ2-2; 7 nucleotides match TRBD2. This CDR3 region has 18 residues. The V gene's germline CDR1 is SGHTA and CDR2 FQGTGA. Trimming at V came to 2 bases and at J to 0 bases, leaving 9 bases not matched to a gene.